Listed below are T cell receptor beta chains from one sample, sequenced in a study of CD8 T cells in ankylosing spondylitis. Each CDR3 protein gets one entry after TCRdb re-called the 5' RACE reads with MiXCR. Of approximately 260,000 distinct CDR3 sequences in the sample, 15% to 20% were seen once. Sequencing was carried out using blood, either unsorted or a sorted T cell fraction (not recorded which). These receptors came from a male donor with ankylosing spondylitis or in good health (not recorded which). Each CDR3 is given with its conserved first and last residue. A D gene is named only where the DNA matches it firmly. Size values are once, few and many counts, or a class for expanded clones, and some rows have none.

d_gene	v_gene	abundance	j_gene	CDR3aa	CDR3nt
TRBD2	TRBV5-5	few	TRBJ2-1	CASSSRGPGTSFNEQFF	TGTGCCAGCAGCTCCAGAGGACCCGGGACTAGTTTCAATGAGCAGTTCTTC
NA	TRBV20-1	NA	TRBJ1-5	CSARTTRGDNQPQHF	TGCAGTGCTAGAACTACTCGGGGCGACAATCAGCCCCAGCATTTT
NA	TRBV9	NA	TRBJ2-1	CASSGLQGSSTDEQFF	TGTGCCAGCAGCGGACTTCAGGGCTCCTCTACAGATGAGCAGTTCTTC
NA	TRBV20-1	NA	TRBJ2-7	CSASRSESYEQYF	TGCAGTGCTAGCAGGAGCGAGTCCTACGAGCAGTACTTC
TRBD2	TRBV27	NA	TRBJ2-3	CASSLGLAVTDTQYF	TGTGCCAGCAGTTTGGGACTAGCGGTGACAGATACGCAGTATTTT
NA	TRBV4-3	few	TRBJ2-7	CASSQDEGGYEQYF	TGCGCCAGCAGCCAAGATGAAGGGGGCTACGAGCAGTACTTC
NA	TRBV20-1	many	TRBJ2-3	CSAADGLADTQYF	TGCAGTGCTGCGGACGGACTGGCAGATACGCAGTATTTT
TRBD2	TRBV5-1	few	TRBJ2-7	CASSWTSGTPYEQYF	TGCGCCAGCAGCTGGACTAGCGGGACGCCCTACGAGCAGTACTTC
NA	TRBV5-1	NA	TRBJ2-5	CASSLVSGTGQETQYF	TGCGCCAGCAGCTTGGTTTCCGGGACTGGCCAAGAGACCCAGTACTTC
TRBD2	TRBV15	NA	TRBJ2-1	CATSERGLAGGGEQFF	TGTGCCACCAGCGAGAGGGGCCTAGCGGGAGGTGGTGAGCAGTTCTTC
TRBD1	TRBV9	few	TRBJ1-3	CASSTTGVSGNTIYF	TGTGCCAGCAGCACAACAGGGGTGTCTGGAAACACCATATATTTT
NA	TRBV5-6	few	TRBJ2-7	CASSVAGVYEQYF	TGTGCCAGCAGCGTCGCAGGGGTCTACGAGCAGTACTTC
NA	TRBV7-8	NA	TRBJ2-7	CASSFTRAPLTYEQYF	TGTGCCAGCAGCTTCACAAGGGCCCCCCTAACCTACGAGCAGTACTTC
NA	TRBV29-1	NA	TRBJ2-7	CSVAPGGYEQYF	TGCAGCGTTGCCCCAGGGGGGTACGAGCAGTACTTC
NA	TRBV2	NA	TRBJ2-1	CASDPGEVNEQFF	TGTGCCAGTGATCCGGGAGAAGTCAATGAGCAGTTCTTC
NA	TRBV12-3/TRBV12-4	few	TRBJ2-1	CASTGGGGGITYNEQFF	TGTGCCAGCACCGGAGGGGGAGGGGGGATTACCTACAATGAGCAGTTCTTC
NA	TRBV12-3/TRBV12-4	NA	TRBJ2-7	CASSAVSVYEQYF	TGTGCCAGCAGTGCCGTCAGTGTGTACGAGCAGTACTTC
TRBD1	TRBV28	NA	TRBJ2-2	CASSLDRVFVTGELFF	TGTGCCAGCAGTCTGGACAGGGTCTTTGTCACCGGGGAGCTGTTTTTT
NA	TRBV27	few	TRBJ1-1	CASSRGERVNTEAFF	TGTGCCAGCAGTCGGGGGGAGAGGGTGAACACTGAAGCTTTCTTT
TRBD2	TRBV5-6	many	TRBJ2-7	CASSPKWGLAMDEQYF	TGTGCCAGCAGCCCGAAATGGGGACTAGCTATGGACGAGCAGTACTTC
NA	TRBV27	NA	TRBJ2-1	CASSLVPGSYNEQFF	TGTGCCAGCAGTTTGGTCCCCGGATCCTACAATGAGCAGTTCTTC
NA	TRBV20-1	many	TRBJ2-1	CSASQAPTRYNEQFF	TGCAGTGCTAGTCAAGCGCCGACCCGTTACAATGAGCAGTTCTTC
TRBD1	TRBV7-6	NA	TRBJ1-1	CASSSDGQDEAFF	TGTGCCAGCAGCTCGGATGGACAGGATGAAGCTTTCTTT
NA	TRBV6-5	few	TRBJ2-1	CASSYDLATEQFF	TGTGCCAGCAGTTACGACCTAGCAACCGAGCAGTTCTTC
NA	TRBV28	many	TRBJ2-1	CASSPPGTAYNEQFF	TGTGCCAGCAGTCCCCCTGGGACGGCCTACAATGAGCAGTTCTTC
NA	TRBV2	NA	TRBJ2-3	CASRQGGGITDTQYF	TGTGCCAGCAGGCAGGGAGGTGGAATCACAGATACGCAGTATTTT
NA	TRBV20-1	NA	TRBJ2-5	CSARGPPTFPASAQETQYF	TGCAGTGCTAGAGGCCCCCCGACTTTCCCTGCATCGGCCCAAGAGACCCAGTACTTC
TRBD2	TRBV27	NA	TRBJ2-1	CASSPLAGVAYNEQFF	TGTGCCAGCAGTCCACTAGCGGGAGTCGCCTACAATGAGCAGTTCTTC
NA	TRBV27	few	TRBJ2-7	CASSVTGSSYEQYF	TGTGCCAGCAGCGTTACCGGTAGCTCCTACGAGCAGTACTTC
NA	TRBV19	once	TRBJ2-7	CASRFADTGEQYF	TGTGCCAGTAGGTTCGCGGACACCGGCGAGCAGTACTTC
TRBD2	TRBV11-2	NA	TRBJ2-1	CASSQPLGLAGVTYNEQFF	TGTGCCAGCAGCCAACCCCTAGGACTAGCGGGAGTTACCTACAATGAGCAGTTCTTC
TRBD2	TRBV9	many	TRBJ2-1	CASSVDILAVDNEQFF	TGTGCCAGCAGCGTAGATATCCTAGCGGTAGACAATGAGCAGTTCTTC
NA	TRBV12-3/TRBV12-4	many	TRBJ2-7	CASTMNPNEQYF	TGTGCCAGCACCATGAACCCAAACGAGCAGTACTTC
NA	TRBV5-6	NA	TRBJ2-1	CASTKDSSYNEQFF	TGTGCCAGCACAAAGGACAGCTCCTACAATGAGCAGTTCTTC
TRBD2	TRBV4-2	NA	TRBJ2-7	CASSQDPLAGSYEQYF	TGTGCCAGCAGCCAAGATCCGCTAGCGGGGAGCTACGAGCAGTACTTC
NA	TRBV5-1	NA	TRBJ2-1	CASSRDGASSYNEQFF	TGCGCCAGCAGCCGAGACGGGGCGTCCTCCTACAATGAGCAGTTCTTC
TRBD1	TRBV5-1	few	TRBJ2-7	CASSLGALTGVDYEQYF	TGCGCCAGCAGCTTGGGGGCCCTAACAGGGGTGGACTACGAGCAGTACTTC
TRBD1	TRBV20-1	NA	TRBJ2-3	CSAPDRGPRTDTQYF	TGCAGTGCTCCGGACAGGGGCCCTCGCACAGATACGCAGTATTTT
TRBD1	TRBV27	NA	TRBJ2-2	CASSLTGGEGNTGELFF	TGTGCCAGCAGTTTGACAGGGGGCGAAGGTAACACCGGGGAGCTGTTTTTT
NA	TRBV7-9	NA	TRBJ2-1	CASSHRLDGEQFF	TGTGCCAGCAGCCATAGACTAGACGGTGAGCAGTTCTTC
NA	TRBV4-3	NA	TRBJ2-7	CASSQDRPSSYEQYF	TGCGCCAGCAGCCAAGATCGCCCCAGCAGCTACGAGCAGTACTTC
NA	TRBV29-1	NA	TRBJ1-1	CSVGMWGTEAFF	TGCAGCGTTGGTATGTGGGGCACTGAAGCTTTCTTT